This T cell receptor (beta chain) is from a study of T cells after yellow fever vaccination. From the 5' RACE reads, TCRdb called clonotypes with MiXCR, one entry per CDR3 protein. The sample has some 350,000 distinct CDR3 sequences; about 4% are singletons. The CDR3 is 14 amino acids. V was pared by 1 base and J by 4 bases, with 10 bases between. CDR1 and CDR2 (germline): MGHDK, SYGVNS. The table lists this clonotype with a few counts. Sequencing used PBMCs, obtained 5 days after the yellow fever booster vaccination. The TCR was taken from a man in his late teens or twenties who received the YFV17D yellow fever vaccine. V usage is TRBV25-1 and J usage is TRBJ1-1; D call uncertain. For the CDR3, the DNA is TGTGCCAGCAGTGAATTCCTGGGTTCCACTGAAGCTTTCTTT. It translates to CASSEFLGSTEAFF.